This T cell receptor beta chain was captured by sequencing in a study of T cells expressing NK-cell markers. TCRdb reprocessed the 5' RACE reads, keeping one entry per CDR3 protein, no DNA. The record lists roughly 420,000 distinct CDR3 sequences, of which the ten most abundant hold under 7.5%. The germline gives CDR1 SGHRS, CDR2 YFSETQ. The CDR3 consists of 15 residues. The rearrangement links TRBV5-1 to TRBJ2-1; the D gene TCRdb calls, TRBD1, cannot be checked with no DNA. The material sequenced was blood T cells: a sorted CD56 or NKG2C T cell subset, CD4+ or CD8+ T cells, or bulk PBMC T cells (not recorded which). The origin of this receptor is a woman aged 18-69 years in good health. The CDR3 sequence is CASSLEDSLYNEQFF.